What follows are 32 T cell receptor beta chains derived from one specimen sequenced in a study of T cell responses to AZD1222 COVID-19 vaccine. The assay was immunoSEQ multiplex PCR, and TCRdb's table has in-frame clones only and misses some. The sample holds some 80,000 clones, approximately 90% seen once. The sequenced sample was peripheral blood, obtained 28 days after the second AZD1222 dose. The receptor source for this set is an adult who received the AZD1222 COVID-19 vaccine.

This chain uses TRBV7-9 with TRBJ2-1, with 8 bases matching TRBD1. J gave up 4 bases and V 1 base, and 12 bases lay outside the gene matches. CDR3 length: 18 residues. Germline-derived CDR1 and CDR2 are SEHNR and FQNEAQ (reference sequence). This CDR3 is CASSLDGFGQGAYNEQFF. The CDR3 nucleotides are TGTGCCAGCAGCTTAGATGGATTTGGGCAGGGGGCTTACAATGAGCAGTTCTTC.

The chain is built from TRBV20-1 and TRBJ1-1; a possible D gene is TRBD1 (5 bases). The CDR3 is 13 amino acids. V was clipped by 6 bases and J by 4 bases, with 15 bases between them. The germline CDR1 and CDR2 sequences are DFQATT and SNEGSKA (reference sequence). CDR3 sequence: CSASRVGVTEAFF. The DNA of the CDR3 is TGCAGTGCAAGTCGGGTGGGGGTCACTGAAGCTTTCTTT.

This chain connects TRBV11-2 to TRBJ2-1; either TRBD1 or TRBD2 may fit D (5 bases each). This CDR3 comprises 16 residues. CDR1 SGHAT and CDR2 FQNNGV come from the germline V gene. The ends were cut back, 7 bases at V and 7 bases at J, with 23 bases in the middle. CDR3 sequence: CASTSYRGGRTNEQFF. The DNA of the CDR3 is TGTGCCAGCACCTCCTACCGGGGCGGTCGGACGAATGAGCAGTTCTTC.

V gene TRBV27 combines with J gene TRBJ1-2, with 9 positions matching TRBD1. The CDR3 loop spans 16 amino acids. V lost 0 bases to trimming and J lost 6 bases; unmatched junction nucleotides: 8. Germline CDR1 is MNHEY and CDR2 is SMNVEV (reference sequence). DNA of the CDR3: TGTGCCAGCAGTTTATCTGGGGACAGGGTGTTCGATGGCTACACCTTC. Encoded protein: CASSLSGDRVFDGYTF.

V and J are TRBV6-6 and TRBJ2-7; D gene unclear. The CDR3 runs to 13 residues. Germline CDR1 is MNHNY and CDR2 is SVGAGI (reference sequence). Trimming removed 2 bases at V and 4 bases at J, with 9 bases between. The CDR3 sequence is CASSYPEKYEQYF. The CDR3 nucleotides read TGTGCCAGCAGTTACCCCGAAAAATACGAGCAGTACTTC.

The V gene is TRBV7-3, the J gene TRBJ2-3, with 16 bases lining up with TRBD2. The CDR3 is 15 residues long. Germline-derived CDR1 and CDR2 are SGHTA and FQGTGA. J lost 7 bases, V lost 5 bases, and 3 bases had no gene match. CDR3 DNA sequence: TGTGCCAGCAGCCGGGGACTAGCGGGAGGGAATACGCAGTATTTT. This translates into CASSRGLAGGNTQYF.

The chain combines TRBV2 with TRBJ1-5; no reliable D call. V dropped 2 bases and J dropped 0 bases, with 2 bases sitting between them. From germline, CDR1 is SNHLY and CDR2 FYNNEI. The CDR3 sequence is 13 residues long. The CDR3 DNA sequence: TGTGCCAGCAGTGAACATAGCAATCAGCCCCAGCATTTT. It encodes CASSEHSNQPQHF.

The V gene is TRBV11-3, the J gene TRBJ2-1; the D gene is possibly TRBD2 (5 bases). The CDR3 is 12 residues long. Germline assignment: CDR1 SGHNT and CDR2 YENEEA. The V gene lost 10 bases and the J gene lost 7 bases, with 14 bases spanning the gap. CDR3 amino acids: CATGPGRNEQFF. CDR3 in DNA: TGTGCCACCGGCCCGGGGAGAAATGAGCAGTTCTTC.

The chain is built from TRBV19 and TRBJ2-5; D not resolved. V was cut by 0 bases and J by 1 base, with 12 bases left in between. CDR3 size: 16 residues. From germline, CDR1 is LNHDA and CDR2 SQIVND (reference sequence). CDR3 in amino acids: CASSIEWALTQETQYF. In DNA, the CDR3 is TGTGCCAGTAGTATAGAGTGGGCCTTGACCCAAGAGACCCAGTACTTC.

The J gene is TRBJ1-5, the V gene TRBV27, with TRBD1 matching 8 bases. Germline V lookup: CDR1 MNHEY, CDR2 SMNVEV (reference sequence). V lost 5 bases, J lost 2 bases, and 5 bases stayed unmatched. The CDR3 has 15 amino acids. DNA for the CDR3: TGTGCCAGCAGTCCTACGGGACAGGGCAATCAGCCCCAGCATTTT. This encodes CASSPTGQGNQPQHF.

The V call is TRBV4-1, the J call TRBJ2-7; 7 bases agree with TRBD2. The CDR3 is made up of 15 amino acids. CDR1 is MGHRA, CDR2 YSYEKL, per germline. V trimming: 4 bases; J trimming: 1 base; junction bases outside the gene matches: 7. CDR3 loop: CASSPGGVLSYEQYF. The CDR3, as DNA: TGCGCCAGCAGCCCGGGGGGTGTTCTTTCCTACGAGCAGTACTTC.

The chain carries TRBV18 and TRBJ1-1; D is uncertain. This CDR3 has 14 residues. Between the trimmed V and J ends, which lost 2 bases and 0 bases, there was a span of 7 bases. Germline V gene sequence: CDR1 KGHSH, CDR2 LQKENI. Written as DNA, the CDR3 is TGTGCCAGCTCACCAGAGAGAATGAACACTGAAGCTTTCTTT. Translation: CASSPERMNTEAFF.

The chain is built from TRBV4-2 and TRBJ1-1; 7 bases are shared with TRBD1. There are 13 residues in the CDR3. V shed 5 bases, J shed 7 bases, and the junction held 7 bases outside the gene matches. Germline assignment: CDR1 LGHNA and CDR2 YNFKEQ. The CDR3 DNA reads as TGTGCCAGCAGCGAGGAAGGGGGCGGTGAAGCTTTCTTT. It is translated as CASSEEGGGEAFF.

J is TRBJ2-1 and V is TRBV7-7, with TRBD1 matching over 8 bases. The V segment lost 5 bases and the J segment 0 bases; nucleotides outside the gene matches: 3. This CDR3 is 15 amino acids long. CDR1 and CDR2 (germline): SSHAT, FNYEAQ (reference sequence). The CDR3 spells CASSQGASSYNEQFF. As DNA, the CDR3 is TGTGCCAGCAGCCAGGGGGCTAGCTCCTACAATGAGCAGTTCTTC.

V is TRBV2 and J is TRBJ1-5; TRBD1 might be the D (6 bases). The CDR3 is 14 amino acids. Germline V gives CDR1 SNHLY, CDR2 FYNNEI. Trimming removed 6 bases from V and 4 bases from J, with 13 bases in between. CDR3 protein: CASRRTVQNQPQHF. Here the CDR3 DNA reads TGTGCCAGCAGGAGGACAGTACAAAATCAGCCCCAGCATTTT.

The rearrangement links TRBV4-2 to TRBJ2-3; D perhaps matches TRBD2 (7 bases). The CDR3 extends over 18 amino acids. Germline V gene sequence: CDR1 LGHNA, CDR2 YNFKEQ. Trimming stripped 3 bases from V and 1 base from J, with 20 bases between. This CDR3 is CASSHTLRGGRGTDTQYF. CDR3 DNA sequence: TGTGCCAGCAGCCATACTCTTAGGGGGGGGCGCGGCACAGATACGCAGTATTTT.

The chain links TRBV7-2 to TRBJ2-6; D gene ambiguous. The V gene's germline CDR1 is SGHTA and CDR2 FQGNSA. The CDR3 totals 14 residues. V lost 5 bases, J lost 1 base, and 6 bases lay in between. The CDR3 here is CASSGPSGANVLTF. CDR3 nucleotide sequence: TGTGCCAGCAGCGGACCTTCTGGGGCCAACGTCCTGACTTTC.

The chain carries TRBV6-5 and TRBJ1-6; 10 bases agree with TRBD1. Per the germline V gene, CDR1 is MNHEY and CDR2 is SVGAGI. After removal of 6 bases from V and 9 bases from J, the junction contained 8 bases not matched to a gene. The CDR3 spans 15 residues. The CDR3: CASSKTGGDTSPLHF. CDR3 nucleotide sequence: TGTGCCAGCAGCAAGACAGGGGGCGATACTTCACCCCTCCACTTT.

This rearrangement joins TRBV6-6 to TRBJ1-6; D unclear. Germline values: CDR1 MNHNY, CDR2 SVGAGI (reference sequence). The CDR3 is 12 amino acids. V dropped 6 bases and J dropped 7 bases, with 7 bases sitting between them. The CDR3, as DNA: TGTGCCAGCAGGGACGGAAATTCACCCCTCCACTTT. It translates to CASRDGNSPLHF.

This chain links TRBV7-9 with TRBJ1-1; 9 bases match TRBD1. After removal of 3 bases from V and 5 bases from J, the junction contained 4 bases not matched to a gene. The CDR3 totals 14 residues. The germline V gene encodes CDR1 SEHNR and CDR2 FQNEAQ (reference sequence). The CDR3 nucleotides read TGTGCCAGCAGCTTCGGACAGGGGAGGACTGAAGCTTTCTTT. Translation: CASSFGQGRTEAFF.

The J gene is TRBJ2-7, the V gene TRBV27, with 11 bases identical to TRBD2. The ends lost 5 bases at V and 3 bases at J; junction bases unmatched: 6. The germline gives CDR1 MNHEY, CDR2 SMNVEV (reference sequence). This CDR3 is built from 15 residues. The CDR3 sequence: CASSPLAGGRYEQYF. The CDR3 nucleotides are TGTGCCAGCAGTCCCCTAGCGGGAGGCCGCTACGAGCAGTACTTC.

The V gene is TRBV6-4, the J gene TRBJ1-2; 12 nucleotides align to TRBD1. The J segment lost 3 bases and the V segment lost 0 bases, leaving 8 bases of the junction unmatched. Germline V lookup: CDR1 MRHNA, CDR2 SNTAGT. The length of the CDR3 is 18 residues. CDR3: CASSDSMGQGASHYGYTF. CDR3 nucleotide sequence: TGTGCCAGCAGTGACTCGATGGGACAGGGGGCTTCGCACTATGGCTACACCTTC.

This clone appeared a single time. V is TRBV28 and J is TRBJ2-7, with a possible D match to TRBD1 (6 bases). The V end lost 4 bases, the J end lost 2 bases, and 12 bases lay between the germline ends. This CDR3 has 14 residues. Germline V gene sequence: CDR1 MDHEN, CDR2 SYDVKM. The chain's CDR3 is CASSSLQGTYEQYF. In DNA, the CDR3 is TGTGCCAGCAGTTCCCTACAGGGCACCTACGAGCAGTACTTC.

The chain combines TRBV5-1 with TRBJ1-2; D possibly corresponds to TRBD1 (5 bases). The germline V gene has CDR1 SGHRS and CDR2 YFSETQ. V was pared by 1 base and J by 5 bases, with 15 bases between. This CDR3 comprises 15 residues. This chain's CDR3 is CASSLPRDGKYGYTF. Written as DNA, the CDR3 is TGCGCCAGCAGCTTGCCCCGGGACGGAAAATATGGCTACACCTTC.

In this sample, this clone turned up once. The CDR3 spells CASSLDWRYEQYF. The CDR3 DNA reads as TGTGCCAGCAGCTTAGATTGGAGATACGAGCAGTACTTC. The J gene is TRBJ2-7, the V gene TRBV11-2, with unresolved D. CDR3 size: 13 residues. V was trimmed by 0 bases and J by 4 bases, leaving 7 bases between them. Germline V lookup: CDR1 SGHAT, CDR2 FQNNGV.

This clone was seen a single time. The rearrangement links TRBV7-6 to TRBJ2-7; possible D gene TRBD2, 6 bases. Looked up from germline, CDR1 is SGHVS and CDR2 is FNYEAQ. Trimming left V 0 bases short and J 3 bases short, with 12 bases between. The CDR3 consists of 15 residues. CDR3 residues: CASSLATGRHYEQYF. CDR3 nucleotide sequence: TGTGCCAGCAGCTTAGCGACGGGGAGGCACTACGAGCAGTACTTC.

This chain uses TRBV30 with TRBJ1-3; D may be TRBD1 (6 bases). The ends were cut back, 2 bases at V and 2 bases at J, with 13 bases in the middle. Looked up from germline, CDR1 is GTSNPN and CDR2 is SVGIG (reference sequence). CDR3 length: 15 residues. The CDR3 DNA follows: TGTGCCTGGAGTCTAGGTCGGGGGCCTGGAAACACCATATATTTT. Residues: CAWSLGRGPGNTIYF.

The chain is built from TRBV5-1 and TRBJ1-2, with D perhaps TRBD1 (6 bases). The germline V and J ends were trimmed by 2 bases and 0 bases, with 8 bases remaining between them. CDR3 length equals 14 residues. Germline CDR1 reads SGHRS; CDR2 reads YFSETQ. The CDR3 region has the DNA TGCGCCAGCAGCTTTTCAGGGGCTAACTATGGCTACACCTTC. Translating it yields CASSFSGANYGYTF.

This chain connects TRBV4-3 to TRBJ2-1; D is undetermined. V was cut by 2 bases and J by 7 bases, with 12 bases left in between. The CDR3 loop spans 14 amino acids. Per the germline V gene, CDR1 is LGHNA and CDR2 is YSLEER. The CDR3 reads CASSQSSQLNEQFF. CDR3 DNA: TGCGCCAGCAGCCAAAGTTCCCAACTGAATGAGCAGTTCTTC.

This clone was observed a few times. The chain recombines TRBV7-2 with TRBJ2-7; TRBD1 matches at 8 bases. Germline loops: CDR1 SGHTA, CDR2 FQGNSA. The V gene end was trimmed by 3 bases and the J gene end by 6 bases; junction bases not matched to a gene: 4. The CDR3 totals 13 residues. The CDR3 spells CASSLLQGGEQYF. The CDR3 coding sequence is TGTGCCAGCAGCTTGTTACAGGGGGGCGAGCAGTACTTC.

The chain combines TRBV5-4 with TRBJ1-1; the match to TRBD1 covers 9 bases. This CDR3 is built from 13 residues. The trim removed 4 bases at V and 7 bases at J, leaving 5 bases unmatched. Germline CDR1 reads SGHNT; CDR2 reads YYREEE (reference sequence). The CDR3 protein is CASSPWTGDEAFF. The CDR3 region has the DNA TGTGCCAGCAGCCCATGGACAGGGGATGAAGCTTTCTTT.

Worth noting for this clone: This CDR3 is also generated by other DNA sequences in the sample. The genes are TRBV25-1 and TRBJ2-7, with unresolved D. Trimming took 2 bases from V and 2 from J, leaving 4 bases between them. Germline V lookup: CDR1 MGHDK, CDR2 SYGVNS. The CDR3 runs 12 residues. Here the CDR3 DNA reads TGTGCCAGCAGTGAAACGGCCTACGAGCAGTACTTC. It is translated as CASSETAYEQYF.